This T cell receptor beta chain was captured by sequencing in a study of T-cell memory formation after mild COVID-19. Overall study context: TCR clusters mostly belonged to single donors.

Via MiXCR, TCRdb re-called the 5' RACE reads, giving one row per CDR3 protein. The sample has under 60,000 distinct CDR3 sequences, around 9.7% seen once. Notes on this clonotype: Antigen: not known.

General observations from the study: What remained unconfirmed was the SARS-CoV-2 specificity of second-wave clones peaking on day 37. Contracting clones from day 15 to 85 had balanced CD4/CD8; later expanders favoured CD4+. Cross-reactive memory seemingly joined, as some responding clones were found in pre-infection memory.

Sequencing input: PBMCs or a T cell subset sorted from them (not recorded which). This TCR derives from an adult woman who had mild COVID-19 (a few samples of this study predate the infection). Cell type and time point are not known.

CDR3 loop: CASIPRGGGANTGELFF. The CDR3, as DNA: TGTGCCAGCATCCCCCGGGGCGGGGGGGCCAACACCGGGGAGCTGTTTTTT. V gene TRBV27 combines with J gene TRBJ2-2, with 9 bases matching TRBD2. J gave up 2 bases and V 7 bases, and 11 bases lay outside the gene matches. The CDR3 has 17 residues. CDR1 and CDR2 from the germline V gene are MNHEY and SMNVEV (reference sequence).